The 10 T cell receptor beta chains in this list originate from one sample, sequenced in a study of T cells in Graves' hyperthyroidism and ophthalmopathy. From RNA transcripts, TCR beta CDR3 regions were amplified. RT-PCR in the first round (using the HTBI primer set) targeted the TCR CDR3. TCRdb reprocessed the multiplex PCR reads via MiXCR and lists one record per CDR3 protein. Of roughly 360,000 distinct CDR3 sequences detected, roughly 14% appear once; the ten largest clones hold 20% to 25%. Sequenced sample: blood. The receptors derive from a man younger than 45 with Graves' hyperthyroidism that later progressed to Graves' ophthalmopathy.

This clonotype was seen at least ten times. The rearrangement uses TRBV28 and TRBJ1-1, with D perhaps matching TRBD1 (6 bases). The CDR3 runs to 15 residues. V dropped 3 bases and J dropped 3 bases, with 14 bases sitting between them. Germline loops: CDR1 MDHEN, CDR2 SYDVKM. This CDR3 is CASSFRGGWDTEAFF. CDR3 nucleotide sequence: TGTGCCAGCAGTTTCCGAGGGGGGTGGGACACTGAAGCTTTCTTT.

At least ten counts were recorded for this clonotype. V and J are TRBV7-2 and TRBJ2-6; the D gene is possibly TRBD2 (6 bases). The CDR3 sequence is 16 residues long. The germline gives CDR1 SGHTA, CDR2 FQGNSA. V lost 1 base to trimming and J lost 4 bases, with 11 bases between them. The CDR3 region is CASSLVGGSGANVLTF. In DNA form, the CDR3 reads TGTGCCAGCAGCTTAGTCGGGGGATCGGGGGCCAACGTCCTGACTTTC.

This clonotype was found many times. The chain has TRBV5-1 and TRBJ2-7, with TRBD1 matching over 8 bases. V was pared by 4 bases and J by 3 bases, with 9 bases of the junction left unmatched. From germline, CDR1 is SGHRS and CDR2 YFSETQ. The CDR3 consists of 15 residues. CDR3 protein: CASSGGTGPDYEQYF. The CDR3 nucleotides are TGCGCCAGCAGCGGAGGGACAGGACCAGACTACGAGCAGTACTTC.

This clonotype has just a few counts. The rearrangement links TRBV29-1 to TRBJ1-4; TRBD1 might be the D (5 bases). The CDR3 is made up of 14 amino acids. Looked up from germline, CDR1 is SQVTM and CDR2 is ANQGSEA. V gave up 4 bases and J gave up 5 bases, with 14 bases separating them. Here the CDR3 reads CSVVGEGTNEKLFF. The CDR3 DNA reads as TGCAGCGTTGTGGGAGAAGGGACCAATGAAAAACTGTTTTTT.

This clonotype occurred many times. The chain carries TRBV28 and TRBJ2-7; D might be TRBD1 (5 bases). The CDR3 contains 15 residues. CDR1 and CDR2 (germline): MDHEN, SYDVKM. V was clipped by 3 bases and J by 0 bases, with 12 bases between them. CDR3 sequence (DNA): TGTGCCAGCAGTTTGGGCAGGGCGAGCTCCTACGAGCAGTACTTC. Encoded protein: CASSLGRASSYEQYF.

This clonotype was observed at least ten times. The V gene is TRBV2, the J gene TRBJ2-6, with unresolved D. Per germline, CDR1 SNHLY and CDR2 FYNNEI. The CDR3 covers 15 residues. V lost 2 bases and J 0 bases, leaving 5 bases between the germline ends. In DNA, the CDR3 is TGTGCCAGCAGTGAAAGGGCCTCTGGGGCCAACGTCCTGACTTTC. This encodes CASSERASGANVLTF.

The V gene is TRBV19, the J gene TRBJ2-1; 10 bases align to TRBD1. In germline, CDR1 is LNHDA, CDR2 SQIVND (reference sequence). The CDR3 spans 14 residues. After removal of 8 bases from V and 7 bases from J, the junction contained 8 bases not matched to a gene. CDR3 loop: CASSGQGSPNEQFF. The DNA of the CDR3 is TGTGCCAGTTCGGGACAGGGGTCACCGAATGAGCAGTTCTTC.

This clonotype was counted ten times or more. CDR3 protein: CASSPRKGGYEQYF. In nucleotides, the CDR3 is TGTGCCAGCAGTCCCCGAAAGGGAGGTTACGAGCAGTACTTC. This chain connects TRBV6-1 to TRBJ2-7; a possible D gene is TRBD2 (6 bases). Germline CDR1 reads MNHNS; CDR2 reads SASEGT. Trimming pared 5 bases from V and 4 bases from J, leaving 15 bases between. The CDR3 spans 14 residues.

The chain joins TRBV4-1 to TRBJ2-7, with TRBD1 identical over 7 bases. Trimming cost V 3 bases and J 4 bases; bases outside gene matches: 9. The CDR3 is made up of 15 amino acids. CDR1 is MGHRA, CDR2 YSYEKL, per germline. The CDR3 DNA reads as TGCGCCAGCAGCCACGCACCGGGACAGAGATACGAGCAGTACTTC. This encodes CASSHAPGQRYEQYF.

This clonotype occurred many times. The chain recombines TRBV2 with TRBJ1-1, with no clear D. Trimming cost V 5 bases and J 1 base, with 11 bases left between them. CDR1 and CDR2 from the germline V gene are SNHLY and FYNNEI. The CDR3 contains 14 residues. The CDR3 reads CASSKPPENTEAFF. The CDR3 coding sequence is TGTGCCAGCAGTAAGCCCCCTGAGAACACTGAAGCTTTCTTT.